This note documents a single TCR beta chain sequence. Its target is unknown. What was sequenced were expressed TCRB transcripts, since all of the isolated RNA had been reverse transcribed. The repertoire was sequenced with immunoSEQ multiplex PCR; TCRdb's copy has only in-frame clones and lacks some. The sample yields 350,000 to 450,000 clones, about 15% seen once. From germline, CDR1 is SQVTM and CDR2 ANQGSEA. There are 14 residues in the CDR3. Trimming took 8 bases from V and 2 from J, leaving 18 bases between them. This sample was taken from a study of beta chain features in type 1 diabetes. Broader study findings: Equally in patients and controls, shorter templates might have been favored by PCR. Fewer insertions but more deletions were seen at VDJ junctions in type 1 diabetes patients.

Sorting based on CD45RO/CCR7/CD25/CD127/CD95/CD27 separated CD4+ naive, central memory, regulatory and stem cell-like memory cells. Sorted populations all had greater than 98% purity. The sequence derives from a man aged 25-40 years in good health. Material: naive CD4+ T cells from blood. The chain carries TRBV29-1 and TRBJ2-5, with D unresolved. The CDR3 region has the DNA TGCAGCCCTGAACGCACGGGTTGTCAAGAGACCCAGTACTTC. As protein: CSPERTGCQETQYF. The full variable domain, completed using reference TRBV29-1 and TRBJ2-5, is SAVISQKPSRDICQRGTSLTIQCQVDSQVTMMFWYRQQPGQSLTLIATANQGSEATYESGFVIDKFPISRPNLTFSTLTVSNMSPEDSSIYLCSPERTGCQETQYFGPGTRLLVL.